The present entry profiles one TCR beta chain with its context. The antigen remains unidentified. Both 60 Vbeta primers and 13 Jbeta primers went into the PCR. Measured with immunoSEQ multiplex PCR; TCRdb has only the in-frame clones, and not every one. Among 170,000 or so clones listed, roughly 79% were seen once. This specimen belongs to a study of cytomegalovirus exposure and HLA in healthy donors. Study-wide results and caveats: Upon later analysis, HLA-associated TCR beta chains proved more clonally expanded than other, equally common chains. Several top significant clusters appeared, in a later analysis, to be linked to common viral pathogens. Serostatus for CMV was the only available immune exposure information.

The CDR3 loop spans 14 amino acids. The germline V gene encodes CDR1 SGHRS and CDR2 YFSETQ. Trimming took 1 base from V and 4 from J, leaving 8 bases between them. The rearrangement uses TRBV5-1 and TRBJ1-4; D may be TRBD1 (6 bases). Material: PBMCs. The receptor comes from a woman in her forties or fifties in good health and CMV-seropositive. CDR3 residues: CASSLQGSNEKLFF. The CDR3 DNA reads TGCGCCAGCAGCTTGCAGGGGAGTAATGAAAAACTGTTTTTT.